Listed here are 19 T cell receptor beta chains from one sample, sequenced in a study of cytomegalovirus exposure and HLA in healthy donors. Primers: 60 Vbeta forward and 13 Jbeta reverse. Clones were sequenced by immunoSEQ multiplex PCR, and TCRdb holds only the in-frame ones, with some missing. Among more than 100,000 clones listed, more than 60% were seen once. The sequenced sample was PBMCs. These receptors came from a woman aged 35 to 49 in good health and CMV-seronegative.

The gene calls are TRBV27 and TRBJ1-1; 9 bases line up with TRBD1. The CDR3 loop spans 15 amino acids. V was clipped by 5 bases and J by 5 bases; unmatched bases: 9. Germline lookup yields CDR1 MNHEY and CDR2 SMNVEV (reference sequence). The CDR3 DNA sequence: TGTGCCAGCAGTCCTTTTGGACAGGGGAGGACTGAAGCTTTCTTT. Its protein product is CASSPFGQGRTEAFF.

This clone occurred a few times. The chain employs TRBV7-6 and TRBJ2-7; 10 bases line up with TRBD2. With V trimmed by 1 base and J by 0 bases, 9 bases remained unmatched. The CDR3 extends over 18 amino acids. Looked up from germline, CDR1 is SGHVS and CDR2 is FNYEAQ. In DNA form, the CDR3 reads TGTGCCAGCAGCTTAGTGGGTCTAGCGGGGGCCGCCTCCTACGAGCAGTACTTC. Protein: CASSLVGLAGAASYEQYF.

This clone was observed a single time. The chain joins TRBV9 to TRBJ2-2; 8 bases map to TRBD1. The V and J ends lost 0 bases and 6 bases, in that order; junction bases with no gene match: 4. The CDR3 is 15 residues long. The germline CDR1 and CDR2 sequences are SGDLS and YYNGEE. CDR3 nucleotides: TGTGCCAGCAGCGTAGTCGTGACAGGGGCCGGGGAGCTGTTTTTT. Its translation: CASSVVVTGAGELFF. The full variable domain, with the rest looked up from reference TRBV9 and TRBJ2-2, is DSGVTQTPKHLITATGQRVTLRCSPRSGDLSVYWYQQSLDQGLQFLIQYYNGEERAKGNILERFSAQQFPDLHSELNLSSLELGDSALYFCASSVVVTGAGELFFGEGSRLTVL.

This clone has a single count. The CDR3 protein is CASSSKTGSNLNTEAFF. CDR3 DNA sequence: TGTGCCAGCAGCTCCAAGACAGGGTCCAACCTAAACACTGAAGCTTTCTTT. The chain recombines TRBV5-8 with TRBJ1-1, with 7 bases identical to TRBD1. The length of the CDR3 is 17 residues. Germline CDR1 SGHTS, CDR2 YDEGEE. V was pared by 3 bases and J by 2 bases, with 13 bases of the junction left unmatched.

This clone came up once. The V call is TRBV2, the J call TRBJ1-2; 9 positions agree with TRBD1. After removal of 6 bases from V and 7 bases from J, the junction contained 6 bases not matched to a gene. Germline CDR1 reads SNHLY; CDR2 reads FYNNEI. The CDR3 length is 13 residues. The chain's CDR3 is CASSQDRGSGYTF. For the CDR3, the DNA is TGTGCCAGCAGCCAAGACAGGGGGTCTGGCTACACCTTC.

The chain uses TRBV30 and TRBJ2-6; TRBD2 matches at 11 bases. Per germline, CDR1 GTSNPN and CDR2 SVGIG (reference sequence). V trimming: 3 bases; J trimming: 0 bases; junction bases outside the gene matches: 10. CDR3 length equals 19 residues. The CDR3 region has the DNA TGTGCCTGGAGCTCGAAAGGACTAGCGGGCCCCTCTGGGGCCAACGTCCTGACTTTC. Its translation: CAWSSKGLAGPSGANVLTF.

The rearrangement joins TRBV4-2 to TRBJ2-1; 13 bases are a match to TRBD2. CDR3 length: 15 amino acids. Germline CDR1 LGHNA, CDR2 YNFKEQ. Trimming at V came to 4 bases and at J to 6 bases, leaving 3 bases not matched to a gene. The CDR3 spells CASSLTSGGANEQFF. In DNA form, the CDR3 reads TGTGCCAGCAGCCTCACTAGCGGGGGGGCCAATGAGCAGTTCTTC.

The CDR3 spells CASSQAVAGRQETQYF. DNA for the CDR3: TGCGCCAGCAGCCAGGCCGTAGCGGGACGCCAAGAGACCCAGTACTTC. The chain uses TRBV4-3 and TRBJ2-5; 8 bases align to TRBD2. Per germline, CDR1 LGHNA and CDR2 YSLEER. Trimming cost V 3 bases and J 1 base; bases outside gene matches: 7. The CDR3 contains 16 residues.

The CDR3 nucleotides read TGTGCCAGCAGCTTCTGGACTAGCGGGAGCACAGATACGCAGTATTTT. Protein product: CASSFWTSGSTDTQYF. The chain employs TRBV5-4 and TRBJ2-3, with 11 bases lining up with TRBD2. This CDR3 is built from 16 residues. The germline V gene encodes CDR1 SGHNT and CDR2 YYREEE (reference sequence). V was pared by 2 bases and J by 0 bases, with 2 bases of the junction left unmatched.

The rearrangement joins TRBV10-1 to TRBJ2-2; 8 bases fit TRBD2. Trimming removed 2 bases from V and 0 bases from J; junction bases left unmatched: 2. CDR1 is WNHNN, CDR2 SYGVQD, per germline (reference sequence). The CDR3 runs 16 residues. The CDR3 protein is CASSEPTSANTGELFF. CDR3 DNA sequence: TGCGCCAGCAGTGAGCCGACTAGCGCGAACACCGGGGAGCTGTTTTTT.

This clone appeared a few times. The chain joins TRBV4-3 to TRBJ2-3; no clear D. The CDR3 has 18 residues. From germline, CDR1 is LGHNA and CDR2 YSLEER. V was clipped by 1 base and J by 5 bases, with 22 bases between them. CDR3 residues: CASSQVIRRDLPGDTQYF. The CDR3, as DNA: TGCGCCAGCAGCCAAGTCATTCGGAGAGATCTACCGGGAGATACGCAGTATTTT.

Remarks on this clone: The junction does not match germline at one end; this may be a read error. This specimen includes other DNA sequences encoding the same CDR3. V and J are TRBV19 and TRBJ1-1; D is ambiguous. The germline gives CDR1 LNHDA, CDR2 SQIVND (reference sequence). This CDR3 is built from 13 residues. For the CDR3, the DNA is TGCGCCAGTAGTCAGGTATGGAACACTGAAGCTTTCTTT. The encoded protein is CASSQVWNTEAFF.

The CDR3 nucleotides read TGTGCCAGCAGTGGGACCGGGACAGGGATCGTTCTGGGGGCCAACGTCCTGACTTTC. This sequence encodes CASSGTGTGIVLGANVLTF. The gene calls are TRBV28 and TRBJ2-6, with 9 positions matching TRBD1. The CDR3 loop spans 19 amino acids. The V segment lost 5 bases and the J segment 4 bases; nucleotides outside the gene matches: 15. Germline lookup yields CDR1 MDHEN and CDR2 SYDVKM.

J is TRBJ1-1 and V is TRBV7-9; D is possibly TRBD1 (5 bases). Germline-derived CDR1 and CDR2 are SEHNR and FQNEAQ (reference sequence). Trimming left V 5 bases short and J 3 bases short, with 16 bases between. This CDR3 spans 15 amino acids. The DNA for the CDR3 is TGTGCCAGCAGCCCTCTGGGGGGGGAAGACACTGAAGCTTTCTTT. Encoded protein: CASSPLGGEDTEAFF. Together with reference TRBV7-9 and TRBJ1-1, the CDR3 gives the full variable domain: DTGVSQNPRHKITKRGQNVTFRCDPISEHNRLYWYRQTLGQGPEFLTYFQNEAQLEKSRLLSDRFSAERPKGSFSTLEIQRTEQGDSAMYLCASSPLGGEDTEAFFGQGTRLTVV.

This clone was found a few times. The rearrangement links TRBV18 to TRBJ1-2, with 7 bases matching TRBD1. Unmatched junction bases numbered 18, after V lost 3 bases and J lost 5 bases. The CDR3 extends over 18 amino acids. The germline gives CDR1 KGHSH, CDR2 LQKENI. CDR3 sequence reads: CASSPKPPRQGSEYGYTF. In nucleotides, the CDR3 is TGTGCCAGCTCACCCAAACCCCCCCGACAGGGAAGCGAATATGGCTACACCTTC.

The chain has TRBV9 and TRBJ2-3; D is unresolved. In germline, CDR1 is SGDLS, CDR2 YYNGEE. The CDR3 consists of 13 residues. With 0 bases removed from V and 3 bases from J, the gap between germline ends came to 5 bases. The CDR3 here is CASSVGGTDTQYF. CDR3 DNA: TGTGCCAGCAGCGTAGGCGGAACAGATACGCAGTATTTT.

The genes are TRBV5-1 and TRBJ2-5, with 9 bases lining up with TRBD1. The ends lost 0 bases at V and 7 bases at J; junction bases unmatched: 7. Per the germline V gene, CDR1 is SGHRS and CDR2 is YFSETQ. The CDR3 length is 15 residues. CDR3: CASSLDAQGQGTQYF. CDR3 in DNA: TGCGCCAGCAGCTTGGATGCACAGGGACAGGGGACCCAGTACTTC.

This sequence joins TRBV6-5 and TRBJ2-2; D is unclear. CDR3 size: 15 residues. The V gene's germline CDR1 is MNHEY and CDR2 SVGAGI. Trimming removed 1 base at V and 4 bases at J, with 10 bases between. CDR3 residues: CASSYFRIATGELFF. CDR3 coding DNA: TGTGCCAGCAGTTACTTCAGGATCGCCACCGGGGAGCTGTTTTTT.

This sequence joins TRBV5-4 and TRBJ1-6; D remains unclear. CDR1 SGHNT and CDR2 YYREEE come from the germline V gene (reference sequence). Trimming removed 4 bases at V and 7 bases at J, with 6 bases between. This CDR3 spans 12 amino acids. The CDR3 loop reads CASSRENSPLHF. In DNA form, the CDR3 reads TGTGCCAGCAGCCGCGAAAATTCACCCCTCCACTTT.